Listed below are T cell receptor beta chains from one sample, sequenced in a study of identical twins. TCRdb redid the calling of the 5' RACE reads with MiXCR, one entry per CDR3 protein. The sample has roughly 1.6 million distinct CDR3 sequences, about 30% seen once. Sequenced: cord blood. Receptors originate from a newborn girl in good health. Both conserved end residues are part of each CDR3. The D gene is left open where the match is weak. Some rows mark clone size as missing; the rest say once, few, many or name a class of expanded clone.

>14|few|TRBJ1-6|TRBD1|TRBV18
CASSRTGKNSPLHF
TGTGCCAGCTCACGGACAGGGAAGAATTCACCCCTCCACTTT
>15|-|TRBJ1-2|TRBD1|TRBV5-4
CASSYGQGRNYGYTF
TGTGCCAGCAGTTACGGACAGGGGAGAAACTATGGCTACACCTTC
>14|few|TRBJ2-3|-|TRBV4-1
CASSPTDPTDTQYF
TGCGCCAGCAGTCCGACAGATCCCACAGATACGCAGTATTTT
>16|once|TRBJ2-3|-|TRBV25-1
CASSESGTGFTDTQYF
TGTGCCAGCAGTGAAAGCGGAACAGGGTTCACAGATACGCAGTATTTT
>21|-|TRBJ2-3|TRBD2|TRBV5-1
CASSFYPVTSGGRALTDTQYF
TGCGCCAGCAGCTTCTATCCGGTGACTAGCGGCGGGAGGGCCCTCACAGATACGCAGTATTTT
>15|-|TRBJ2-3|-|TRBV6-6
CASSAPGPLRDTQYF
TGTGCCAGCAGTGCCCCGGGACCTCTGAGAGATACGCAGTATTTT
>13|few|TRBJ2-2|-|TRBV6-6
CASSPARTGELFF
TGTGCCAGCAGTCCCGCAAGGACCGGGGAGCTGTTTTTT
>15|few|TRBJ1-5|-|TRBV4-2
CASSQGRNSNQPQHF
TGTGCCAGCAGCCAAGGCCGAAATAGCAATCAGCCCCAGCATTTT
>15|-|TRBJ2-7|-|TRBV20-1
CSARDPRGVIYEQYF
TGCAGTGCTAGAGATCCTCGCGGGGTTATCTACGAGCAGTACTTC
>18|few|TRBJ2-3|TRBD2|TRBV13
CASSLTLGASGGGGTQYF
TGTGCCAGCAGCTTGACGCTAGGGGCTAGCGGGGGAGGAGGTACGCAGTATTTT
>15|-|TRBJ2-1|TRBD2|TRBV12-3/TRBV12-4
CASSLVGLAFNEQFF
TGTGCCAGCAGTTTAGTGGGACTAGCCTTCAATGAGCAGTTCTTC
>17|few|TRBJ2-1|TRBD2|TRBV20-1
CSARDWASGGAYNEQFF
TGCAGTGCTAGAGATTGGGCTAGCGGGGGGGCATACAATGAGCAGTTCTTC
>16|-|TRBJ2-3|-|TRBV7-9
CASSLLLQSDTDTQYF
TGTGCCAGCAGCTTGTTGTTACAGTCCGACACAGATACGCAGTATTTT
>15|-|TRBJ2-1|-|TRBV6-5
CASSSLGGAGNEQFF
TGTGCCAGCAGTTCCCTTGGGGGGGCCGGGAATGAGCAGTTCTTC
>16|-|TRBJ2-5|TRBD2|TRBV14
CASSLLNGRSQETQYF
TGTGCCAGCAGCCTTCTCAACGGGAGGTCCCAAGAGACCCAGTACTTC
>15|-|TRBJ1-2|TRBD1|TRBV12-3/TRBV12-4
CASSLERDRLYGYTF
TGTGCCAGCAGTTTGGAAAGGGACAGGCTCTATGGCTACACCTTC
>13|-|TRBJ1-5|-|TRBV2
CASGGELGQPQHF
TGTGCCAGCGGCGGCGAGTTGGGTCAGCCCCAGCATTTT
>22|-|TRBJ2-7|-|TRBV27
CASSLSNIWDRGASGSLYEQYF
TGTGCCAGCAGTTTATCGAATATCTGGGACAGGGGCGCTAGCGGGAGTCTCTACGAGCAGTACTTC
>14|-|TRBJ1-2|-|TRBV5-1
CASSLSRTEYGYTF
TGCGCCAGCAGCTTGAGTCGGACTGAGTATGGCTACACCTTC
>15|few|TRBJ2-2|-|TRBV12-3/TRBV12-4
CASSLAGGRTGELFF
TGTGCCAGCAGTTTGGCTGGCGGCAGAACCGGGGAGCTGTTTTTT
>12|few|TRBJ2-3|-|TRBV20-1
CSARARGDTQYF
TGCAGTGCTAGAGCGCGGGGAGATACGCAGTATTTT
>13|-|TRBJ2-7|TRBD2|TRBV20-1
CNYLAGDPYEQYF
TGCAATTACCTAGCGGGGGACCCCTACGAGCAGTACTTC
>14|-|TRBJ1-4|TRBD1|TRBV20-1
CSAARQGANEKLFF
TGCAGTGCGGCCCGACAGGGAGCTAATGAAAAACTGTTTTTT
>16|-|TRBJ1-1|-|TRBV5-6
CASSFVTSLSNTEAFF
TGTGCCAGCAGCTTTGTCACAAGCTTATCGAACACTGAAGCTTTCTTT
>16|-|TRBJ2-4|TRBD2|TRBV6-5
CASSYAGEGAKNIQYF
TGTGCCAGCAGTTACGCCGGGGAGGGAGCCAAAAACATTCAGTACTTC
>12|-|TRBJ2-7|TRBD1|TRBV20-1
CSATQGIYEQYF
TGCAGTGCGACACAGGGGATATACGAGCAGTACTTC
>17|-|TRBJ2-5|TRBD2|TRBV7-9
CASSLRGLAGRQETQYF
TGTGCCAGCAGCTTGAGAGGACTAGCGGGCCGGCAAGAGACCCAGTACTTC
>12|few|TRBJ1-2|-|TRBV20-1
CSARAYNYGYTF
TGCAGTGCTAGAGCCTATAACTATGGCTACACCTTC
>17|few|TRBJ1-5|TRBD1|TRBV6-6
CASSYWTGSGSNQPQHF
TGTGCCAGCAGTTACTGGACAGGGAGCGGCAGCAATCAGCCCCAGCATTTT
>16|-|TRBJ2-2|-|TRBV3-1
CASSQLLPSSAGELFF
TGTGCCAGCAGCCAATTACTGCCATCTTCTGCGGGGGAGCTGTTTTTT
>15|-|TRBJ1-2|TRBD1|TRBV27
CASSFSPGGNYGYTF
TGTGCCAGCAGTTTTTCGCCAGGGGGCAACTATGGCTACACCTTC
>15|-|TRBJ2-3|-|TRBV3-1
CASSQALGRADTQYF
TGTGCCAGCAGCCAAGCCCTCGGGCGCGCAGATACGCAGTATTTT
>17|-|TRBJ2-7|TRBD2|TRBV4-2
CASSQPLAGPRTYEQYF
TGTGCCAGCAGCCAACCGTTAGCGGGACCTCGAACCTACGAGCAGTACTTC
>15|-|TRBJ2-6|-|TRBV28
CASSLYTSGANVLTF
TGTGCCAGCAGTTTGTACACATCTGGGGCCAACGTCCTGACTTTC
>14|-|TRBJ1-2|-|TRBV5-1
CASSFGEQNYGYTF
TGCGCCAGCAGCTTCGGGGAACAGAACTATGGCTACACCTTC
>12|-|TRBJ1-6|-|TRBV7-6
CASSQDNSPPHF
TGTGCCAGCAGCCAAGACAATTCGCCCCCCCACTTT
>19|-|TRBJ2-3|TRBD2|TRBV12-3/TRBV12-4
CASSRDVLAGMAHTDTQYF
TGTGCCAGCAGCCGAGATGTACTAGCGGGTATGGCCCACACAGATACGCAGTATTTT
>16|-|TRBJ2-1|-|TRBV29-1
CSVLHSRLDPYNEQFF
TGCAGCGTCCTGCATTCCCGACTAGATCCCTACAATGAGCAGTTCTTC
>14|few|TRBJ1-4|TRBD1|TRBV20-1
CSARTGTVNEKLFF
TGCAGTGCTAGAACCGGGACAGTTAATGAAAAACTGTTTTTT
>17|-|TRBJ2-2|-|TRBV5-6
CASSLDRHPTNTGELFF
TGTGCCAGCAGCTTGGACAGACACCCGACGAACACCGGGGAGCTGTTTTTT
>12|-|TRBJ1-2|-|TRBV6-1
CASGVGANGYTF
TGTGCCAGCGGGGTGGGGGCTAATGGCTACACCTTC
>15|few|TRBJ1-5|TRBD1|TRBV4-2
CASGLGTGGNQPQHF
TGTGCCAGCGGACTAGGGACAGGAGGCAATCAGCCCCAGCATTTT
>16|-|TRBJ2-1|-|TRBV4-2
CASSQVGQSAYNGQFF
TGTGCCAGCAGCCAAGTGGGCCAGTCCGCCTACAATGGGCAGTTCTTC
>18|-|TRBJ1-4|-|TRBV25-1
CASSEYAPLGGVNEKLFF
TGTGCCAGCAGTGAATATGCCCCATTGGGGGGGGTAAATGAAAAACTGTTTTTT
>13|-|TRBJ2-5|-|TRBV20-1
CSARTVVDSEQYF
TGCAGTGCTAGGACAGTGGTTGATTCGGAGCAGTACTTC
>14|many|TRBJ1-2|-|TRBV9
CASSVDEANYGYTF
TGTGCCAGCAGCGTAGATGAGGCTAACTATGGCTACACCTTC
>15|few|TRBJ2-1|TRBD1|TRBV6-2/TRBV6-3
CASSRGQGAFNEQFF
TGTGCCAGCAGCCGAGGACAGGGGGCGTTCAATGAGCAGTTCTTC
>14|-|TRBJ1-4|TRBD1|TRBV4-1
CASSKGQFNEKLFF
TGCGCCAGCAGCAAGGGACAGTTCAATGAAAAACTGTTTTTT